The next 23 T cell receptor beta chains were all read from a single sample in a study of cytomegalovirus exposure and HLA in healthy donors. The PCR contained 60 Vbeta and 13 Jbeta primers. Produced via immunoSEQ multiplex PCR; TCRdb's table is partial and in-frame only. The repertoire holds around 180,000 clones, with 70% to 80% as singletons. Sequenced: PBMCs. These receptors came from a man aged 55 to 70 in good health and CMV-seronegative.

The J gene is TRBJ1-2, the V gene TRBV7-9; TRBD1 matches at 9 bases. Germline CDR1 is SEHNR and CDR2 is FQNEAQ (reference sequence). Trimming cost V 5 bases and J 1 base; bases outside gene matches: 2. This CDR3 is 14 amino acids long. CDR3 protein: CASSRGQGNYGYTF. The CDR3 DNA reads as TGTGCCAGCAGCCGGGGACAGGGTAACTATGGCTACACCTTC. Combining the CDR3 with reference TRBV7-9 and TRBJ1-2 gives the whole variable domain DTGVSQNPRHKITKRGQNVTFRCDPISEHNRLYWYRQTLGQGPEFLTYFQNEAQLEKSRLLSDRFSAERPKGSFSTLEIQRTEQGDSAMYLCASSRGQGNYGYTFGSGTRLTVV.

The genes are TRBV5-1 and TRBJ2-3; 12 nucleotides agree with TRBD2. The CDR3 is made up of 16 amino acids. Germline CDR1 reads SGHRS; CDR2 reads YFSETQ. With V trimmed by 0 bases and J by 1 base, 0 bases remained unmatched. The CDR3 is CASSLGLAGGTDTQYF. The DNA of the CDR3 is TGCGCCAGCAGCTTGGGACTAGCGGGGGGCACAGATACGCAGTATTTT. Using reference TRBV5-1 and TRBJ2-3 for the parts outside the CDR3, the full variable domain is KAGVTQTPRYLIKTRGQQVTLSCSPISGHRSVSWYQQTPGQGLQFLFEYFSETQRNKGNFPGRFSGRQFSNSRSEMNVSTLELGDSALYLCASSLGLAGGTDTQYFGPGTRLTVL.

The J gene is TRBJ1-5, the V gene TRBV16, with TRBD1 identical over 8 bases. V was clipped by 2 bases and J by 5 bases; unmatched bases: 5. From germline, CDR1 is KGHSY and CDR2 FQNENV. CDR3 size: 15 residues. The CDR3 loop is CASSQRTGLDQPQHF. The CDR3 bases are TGTGCCAGCAGCCAAAGGACAGGGTTGGATCAGCCCCAGCATTTT. The full variable domain, rest sourced from reference TRBV16 and TRBJ1-5, is GEEVAQTPKHLVRGEGQKAKLYCAPIKGHSYVFWYQQVLKNEFKFLISFQNENVFDETGMPKERFSAKCLPNSPCSLEIQATKLEDSAVYFCASSQRTGLDQPQHFGDGTRLSIL.

V and J are TRBV7-9 and TRBJ2-7; TRBD2 is a possible D gene (5 bases). The CDR3 loop spans 13 amino acids. CDR1 is SEHNR, CDR2 FQNEAQ, per germline (reference sequence). The ends were cut back, 5 bases at V and 6 bases at J, with 14 bases in the middle. The chain's CDR3 is CASSPSTSGEQYF. The CDR3, as DNA: TGTGCCAGCAGCCCCTCCACTAGTGGCGAGCAGTACTTC.

V is TRBV5-4 and J is TRBJ1-1; D uncertain. This CDR3 is built from 13 residues. Per the germline V gene, CDR1 is SGHNT and CDR2 is YYREEE (reference sequence). The V and J ends lost 1 base and 4 bases respectively, with 8 bases between them. The CDR3 region has the DNA TGTGCCAGCAGCTTGAGCCATTCCACTGAAGCTTTCTTT. This gives the protein CASSLSHSTEAFF.

This clone was observed a few times. The chain employs TRBV5-6 and TRBJ1-2; D is perhaps TRBD1 (5 bases). The CDR3 has 12 amino acids. Trimming took 4 bases from V and 8 from J, leaving 12 bases between them. Germline V lookup: CDR1 SGHDT, CDR2 YYEEEE. DNA of the CDR3: TGTGCCAGCAGCATGACAGCTGGCGGCTACACCTTC. The encoded protein is CASSMTAGGYTF.

The V call is TRBV30, the J call TRBJ2-7, with 9 bases identical to TRBD1. V gave up 0 bases and J gave up 0 bases; unmatched junction bases: 9. The CDR3 is 17 amino acids. Germline V gives CDR1 GTSNPN, CDR2 SVGIG (reference sequence). The CDR3 DNA reads TGTGCCTGGAGTGTGAGACAGGGGGTAGTGGGCTCCTACGAGCAGTACTTC. Protein sequence: CAWSVRQGVVGSYEQYF. The full variable domain, completed using reference TRBV30 and TRBJ2-7, is SQTIHQWPATLVQPVGSPLSLECTVEGTSNPNLYWYRQAAGRGLQLLFYSVGIGQISSEVPQNLSASRPQDRQFILSSKKLLLSDSGFYLCAWSVRQGVVGSYEQYFGPGTRLTVT.

Only a few counts were recorded for this clone. Mismatch with germline at one junction end may stem from a read error. V and J are TRBV7-7 and TRBJ2-2; 9 bases line up with TRBD2. The CDR3 is 18 residues long. Germline V gene data show CDR1 as SSHAT and CDR2 as FNYEAQ (reference sequence). DNA of the CDR3: TGTGCTAGCAGCCCAACCTGGCTAGCGGGGTTCCATACCGGGGAGCTGTTTTTT. Protein: CASSPTWLAGFHTGELFF.

In its sample, this clone was seen once. V is TRBV29-1 and J is TRBJ2-3, with 7 bases aligning to TRBD1. The CDR3 covers 13 residues. The germline CDR1 and CDR2 sequences are SQVTM and ANQGSEA. J lost 1 base, V lost 7 bases, and 5 bases had no gene match. Written as DNA, the CDR3 is TGCAGCGCCCGACAGGGTGGCACAGATACGCAGTATTTT. Translation gives CSARQGGTDTQYF.

V usage is TRBV9 and J usage is TRBJ2-7; 12 bases match TRBD2. This CDR3 spans 16 amino acids. Germline-derived CDR1 and CDR2 are SGDLS and YYNGEE. V was pared by 0 bases and J by 3 bases, with 4 bases of the junction left unmatched. The DNA for the CDR3 is TGTGCCAGCAGCGTAGGGCTAGCGGGAGGGGGCTACGAGCAGTACTTC. It encodes CASSVGLAGGGYEQYF. The variable domain in full, completed from reference TRBV9 and TRBJ2-7, reads DSGVTQTPKHLITATGQRVTLRCSPRSGDLSVYWYQQSLDQGLQFLIQYYNGEERAKGNILERFSAQQFPDLHSELNLSSLELGDSALYFCASSVGLAGGGYEQYFGPGTRLTVT.

V and J are TRBV9 and TRBJ2-1; 9 nucleotides line up with TRBD2. CDR1 is SGDLS and CDR2 is YYNGEE in the germline V gene. The CDR3 covers 15 residues. V lost 7 bases to trimming and J lost 6 bases; unmatched junction nucleotides: 11. The CDR3 DNA sequence: TGTGCCAGCGCGACTACAGCGGGAGGACCCAATGAGCAGTTCTTC. Translation: CASATTAGGPNEQFF.

The chain links TRBV6-5 to TRBJ2-7; 8 bases agree with TRBD2. The CDR3 consists of 14 residues. The trim removed 7 bases at V and 6 bases at J, leaving 11 bases unmatched. The germline V gene encodes CDR1 MNHEY and CDR2 SVGAGI. The CDR3 loop reads CASTPDGGGREQYF. The CDR3 DNA sequence: TGTGCCAGCACCCCCGACGGGGGGGGACGCGAGCAGTACTTC.

This clone was seen a handful of times. This rearrangement joins TRBV9 to TRBJ1-6, with 7 bases fitting TRBD1. With V trimmed by 4 bases and J by 5 bases, 3 bases remained unmatched. Per the germline V gene, CDR1 is SGDLS and CDR2 is YYNGEE. The CDR3 is made up of 14 amino acids. The DNA of the CDR3 is TGTGCCAGCAGCACGACAGGGCATAATTCACCCCTCCACTTT. It encodes CASSTTGHNSPLHF.

This clone has a handful of counts. The chain carries TRBV7-9 and TRBJ2-5; D perhaps matches TRBD1 (5 bases). The germline V gene encodes CDR1 SEHNR and CDR2 FQNEAQ (reference sequence). V gave up 6 bases and J gave up 2 bases, with 10 bases separating them. This CDR3 has 13 residues. In nucleotides, the CDR3 is TGTGCCAGCAGAATGGGGCCGCAAGAGACCCAGTACTTC. Translating gives CASRMGPQETQYF. Looking up the rest from reference TRBV7-9 and TRBJ2-5 gives the full variable domain: DTGVSQNPRHKITKRGQNVTFRCDPISEHNRLYWYRQTLGQGPEFLTYFQNEAQLEKSRLLSDRFSAERPKGSFSTLEIQRTEQGDSAMYLCASRMGPQETQYFGPGTRLLVL.

This rearrangement joins TRBV5-1 to TRBJ2-7; 10 nucleotides agree with TRBD2. The CDR3 spans 15 residues. Per the germline V gene, CDR1 is SGHRS and CDR2 is YFSETQ. The V gene end was trimmed by 0 bases and the J gene end by 3 bases; junction bases not matched to a gene: 3. This chain's CDR3 is CASSLGASGSYEQYF. CDR3 coding DNA: TGCGCCAGCAGCTTGGGTGCTAGCGGGAGCTACGAGCAGTACTTC.

The rearrangement uses TRBV7-2 and TRBJ1-2; 7 bases agree with TRBD1. Trimming took 5 bases from V and 3 from J; bases not matched to a gene: 3. The CDR3 totals 13 residues. Germline values: CDR1 SGHTA, CDR2 FQGNSA. The DNA for the CDR3 is TGTGCCAGCAGCATGGGGACAGACTATGGCTACACCTTC. Its translation: CASSMGTDYGYTF.

The chain combines TRBV19 with TRBJ1-1; 8 bases fit TRBD1. CDR3 length: 13 amino acids. CDR1 is LNHDA and CDR2 is SQIVND in the germline V gene (reference sequence). J was trimmed by 3 bases and V by 5 bases; bases with no gene match: 2. The CDR3 bases are TGTGCCAGTAGTCCACAGGGGGACACTGAAGCTTTCTTT. This translates into CASSPQGDTEAFF.

This clone was seen a few times. The gene calls are TRBV11-3 and TRBJ1-1; no reliable D call. Trimming pared 3 bases from V and 3 bases from J, leaving 8 bases between. The V gene's germline CDR1 is SGHNT and CDR2 YENEEA. The CDR3 is 13 residues long. The CDR3 nucleotides are TGTGCCAGCAGCTTGGCAGGTTACACTGAAGCTTTCTTT. It yields the protein CASSLAGYTEAFF. The whole variable domain, filled in from reference TRBV11-3 and TRBJ1-1, reads EAGVVQSPRYKIIEKKQPVAFWCNPISGHNTLYWYLQNLGQGPELLIRYENEEAVDDSQLPKDRFSAERLKGVDSTLKIQPAELGDSAVYLCASSLAGYTEAFFGQGTRLTVV.

A few counts support this clone. The CDR3: CARGGTGGSEAFF. CDR3 nucleotide sequence: TGTGCTAGGGGAGGGACAGGGGGTTCGGAAGCTTTCTTT. This chain joins TRBV12-5 and TRBJ1-1; 11 bases are shared with TRBD1. Trimming took 9 bases from V and 8 from J; bases not matched to a gene: 8. Germline V gene sequence: CDR1 LGHNT, CDR2 FRNRAP. The CDR3 is 13 amino acids.

The chain joins TRBV28 to TRBJ2-5; 8 nucleotides align to TRBD2. Losses at the gene ends were 5 bases for V and 4 bases for J; bases not matched to a gene: 9. This CDR3 spans 15 amino acids. Germline values: CDR1 MDHEN, CDR2 SYDVKM. The CDR3 DNA reads as TGTGCCAGCAGTCGGAGCGGGAGACCCCCAGAGACCCAGTACTTC. Protein: CASSRSGRPPETQYF.

V is TRBV30 and J is TRBJ1-1; the match to TRBD1 covers 8 bases. This CDR3 contains 12 residues. Germline V gene data show CDR1 as GTSNPN and CDR2 as SVGIG (reference sequence). V trimming: 4 bases; J trimming: 8 bases; junction bases outside the gene matches: 6. CDR3 coding DNA: TGTGCCTGGAACGACAGGGGTTTCGAAGCTTTCTTT. Translated: CAWNDRGFEAFF. Drawing the rest from reference TRBV30 and TRBJ1-1, the complete variable domain is SQTIHQWPATLVQPVGSPLSLECTVEGTSNPNLYWYRQAAGRGLQLLFYSVGIGQISSEVPQNLSASRPQDRQFILSSKKLLLSDSGFYLCAWNDRGFEAFFGQGTRLTVV.

This clone appeared once. The chain has TRBV7-8 and TRBJ1-2, with 9 bases identical to TRBD1. CDR3 length: 15 residues. V dropped 5 bases and J dropped 6; count of bases not matched to a gene: 10. Germline V gives CDR1 SGHVS, CDR2 FQNEAQ. CDR3 nucleotides: TGTGCCAGCAGCCTCCCGGGACAGGGAAAGGATGGCTACACCTTC. The encoded protein is CASSLPGQGKDGYTF.

V and J are TRBV7-2 and TRBJ2-2; D gene unclear. Germline lookup yields CDR1 SGHTA and CDR2 FQGNSA. Deletions cut 0 bases from V and 4 bases from J, with 6 bases between. The CDR3 has 14 amino acids. CDR3 in DNA: TGTGCCAGCAGCTTAGCTTGGCTCACCGGGGAGCTGTTTTTT. Its translation: CASSLAWLTGELFF.